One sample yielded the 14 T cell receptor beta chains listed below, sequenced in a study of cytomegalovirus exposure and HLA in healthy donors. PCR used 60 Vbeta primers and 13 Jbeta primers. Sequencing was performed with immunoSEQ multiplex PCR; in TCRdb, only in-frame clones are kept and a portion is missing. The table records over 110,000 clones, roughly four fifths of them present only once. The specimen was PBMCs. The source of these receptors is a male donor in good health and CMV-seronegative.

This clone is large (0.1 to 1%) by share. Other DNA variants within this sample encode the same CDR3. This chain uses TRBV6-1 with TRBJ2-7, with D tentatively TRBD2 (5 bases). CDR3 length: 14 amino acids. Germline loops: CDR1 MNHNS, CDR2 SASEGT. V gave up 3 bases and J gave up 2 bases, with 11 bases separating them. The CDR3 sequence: CASSESGGPYEQYF. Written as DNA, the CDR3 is TGTGCCAGCAGTGAGTCAGGAGGCCCCTACGAGCAGTACTTC.

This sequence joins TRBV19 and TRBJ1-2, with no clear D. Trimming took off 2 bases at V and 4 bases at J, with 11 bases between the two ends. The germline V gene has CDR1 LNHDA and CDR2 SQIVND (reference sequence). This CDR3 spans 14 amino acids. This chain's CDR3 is CASSITGSGYGYTF. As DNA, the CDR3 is TGTGCCAGTAGTATAACGGGGTCGGGCTATGGCTACACCTTC.

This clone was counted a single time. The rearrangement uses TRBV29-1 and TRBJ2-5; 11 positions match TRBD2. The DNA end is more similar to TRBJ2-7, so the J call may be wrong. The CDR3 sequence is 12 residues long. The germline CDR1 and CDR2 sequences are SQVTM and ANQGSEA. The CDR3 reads CSVRTSGYEQYF. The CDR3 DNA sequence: TGCAGCGTTCGGACTAGCGGGTACGAGCAGTACTTC.

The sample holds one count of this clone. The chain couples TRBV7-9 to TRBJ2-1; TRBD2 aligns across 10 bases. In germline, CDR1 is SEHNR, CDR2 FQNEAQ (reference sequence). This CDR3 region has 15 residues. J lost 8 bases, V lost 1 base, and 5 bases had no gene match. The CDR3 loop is CASSLGSSGSHEQFF. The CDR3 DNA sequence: TGTGCCAGCAGCTTAGGATCTAGCGGGAGCCATGAGCAGTTCTTC.

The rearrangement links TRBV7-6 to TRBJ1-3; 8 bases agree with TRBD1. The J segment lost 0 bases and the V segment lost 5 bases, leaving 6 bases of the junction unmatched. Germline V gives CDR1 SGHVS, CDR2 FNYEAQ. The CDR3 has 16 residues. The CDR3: CASSLGQGNSGNTIYF. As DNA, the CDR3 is TGTGCCAGCAGCCTCGGACAGGGAAACTCTGGAAACACCATATATTTT.

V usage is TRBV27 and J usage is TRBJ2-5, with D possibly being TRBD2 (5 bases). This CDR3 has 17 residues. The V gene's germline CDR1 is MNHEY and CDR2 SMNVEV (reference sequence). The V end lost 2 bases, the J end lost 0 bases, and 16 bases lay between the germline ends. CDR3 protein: CASSLRVVGRYQETQYF. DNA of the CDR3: TGTGCCAGCAGTTTAAGGGTCGTGGGGAGATACCAAGAGACCCAGTACTTC.

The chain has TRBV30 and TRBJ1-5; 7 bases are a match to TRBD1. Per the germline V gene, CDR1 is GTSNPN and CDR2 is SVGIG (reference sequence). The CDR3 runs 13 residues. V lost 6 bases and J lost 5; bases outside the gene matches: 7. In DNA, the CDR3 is TGTGCCTGTCGGACAGGTGAACATCAGCCCCAGCATTTT. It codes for CACRTGEHQPQHF.

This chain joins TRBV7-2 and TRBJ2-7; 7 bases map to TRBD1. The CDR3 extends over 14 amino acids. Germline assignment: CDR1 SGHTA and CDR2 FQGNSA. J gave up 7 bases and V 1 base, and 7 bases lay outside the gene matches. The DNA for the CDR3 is TGTGCCAGCAGCTTAGTCGGTACACAGGGGGAGCAGTACTTC. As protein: CASSLVGTQGEQYF.

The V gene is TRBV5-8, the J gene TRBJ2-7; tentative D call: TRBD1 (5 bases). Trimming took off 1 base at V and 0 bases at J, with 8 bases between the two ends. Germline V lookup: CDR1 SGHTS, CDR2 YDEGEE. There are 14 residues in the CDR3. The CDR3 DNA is TGTGCCAGCAGCTTGACAGGACCCTCCTACGAGCAGTACTTC. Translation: CASSLTGPSYEQYF.

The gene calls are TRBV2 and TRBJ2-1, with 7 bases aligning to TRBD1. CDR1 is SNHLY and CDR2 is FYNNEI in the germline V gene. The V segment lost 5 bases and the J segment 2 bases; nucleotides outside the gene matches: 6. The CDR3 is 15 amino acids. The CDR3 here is CASSLTGSAYNEQFF. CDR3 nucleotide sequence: TGTGCCAGCAGTCTGACAGGGTCCGCCTACAATGAGCAGTTCTTC.

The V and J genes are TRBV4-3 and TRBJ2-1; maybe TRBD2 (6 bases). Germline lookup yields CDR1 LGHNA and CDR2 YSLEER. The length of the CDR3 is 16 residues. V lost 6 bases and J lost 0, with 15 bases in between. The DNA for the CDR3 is TGCGCCAGCAGTCCTGGGACCGGGAGCTCCTACAATGAGCAGTTCTTC. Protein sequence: CASSPGTGSSYNEQFF.

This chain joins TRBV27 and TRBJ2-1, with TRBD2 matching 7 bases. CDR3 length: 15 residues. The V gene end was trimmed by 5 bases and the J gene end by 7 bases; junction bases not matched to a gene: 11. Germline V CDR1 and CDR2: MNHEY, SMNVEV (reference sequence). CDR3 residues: CASSLGAGVGNEQFF. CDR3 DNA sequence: TGTGCCAGCAGTCTTGGTGCGGGAGTGGGGAATGAGCAGTTCTTC.

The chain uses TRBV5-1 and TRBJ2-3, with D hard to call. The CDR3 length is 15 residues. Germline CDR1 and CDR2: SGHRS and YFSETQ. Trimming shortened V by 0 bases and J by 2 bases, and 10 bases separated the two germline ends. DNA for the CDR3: TGCGCCAGCAGCTTGGCCGTGCGTATCACAGATACGCAGTATTTT. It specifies CASSLAVRITDTQYF. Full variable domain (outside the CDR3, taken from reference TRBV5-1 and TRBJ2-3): KAGVTQTPRYLIKTRGQQVTLSCSPISGHRSVSWYQQTPGQGLQFLFEYFSETQRNKGNFPGRFSGRQFSNSRSEMNVSTLELGDSALYLCASSLAVRITDTQYFGPGTRLTVL.

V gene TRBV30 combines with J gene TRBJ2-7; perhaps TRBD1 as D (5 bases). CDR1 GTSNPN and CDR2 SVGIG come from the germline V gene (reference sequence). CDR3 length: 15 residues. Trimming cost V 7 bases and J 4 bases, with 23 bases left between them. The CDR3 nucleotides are TGTGCCTTAAAGGCCCATCAGGGAAAAAATTACGAGCAGTACTTC. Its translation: CALKAHQGKNYEQYF.